Presented here are 25 T cell receptor beta chains from one specimen sequenced in a study of control samples from healthy donors and cancer patients. Data came from immunoSEQ multiplex PCR; TCRdb stores just in-frame clones and leaves some out. The table has about 180,000 clones, 94% seen once. Source material: blood. All receptors come from a woman between 18 and 29 years old in good health.

V is TRBV7-9 and J is TRBJ2-4; D is uncertain. CDR3 length equals 15 residues. The germline CDR1 and CDR2 sequences are SEHNR and FQNEAQ (reference sequence). Between the trimmed V and J ends, which lost 0 bases and 1 base, there was a span of 7 bases. In DNA, the CDR3 is TGTGCCAGCAGCTTAGCTTCGGTGGCCAAAAACATTCAGTACTTC. As protein: CASSLASVAKNIQYF.

The V and J genes are TRBV6-2 or TRBV6-3 and TRBJ2-7; D could derive from TRBD1 or TRBD2 (5 bases each). The CDR3 sequence is 15 residues long. Between the trimmed V and J ends, which lost 2 bases and 3 bases, there was a span of 14 bases. Germline CDR1 reads MNHEY; CDR2 reads SVGEGT. The CDR3 protein is CASSYREGEGYEQYF. The CDR3 region has the DNA TGTGCCAGCAGTTACCGGGAAGGGGAAGGCTACGAGCAGTACTTC.

The rearrangement links TRBV4-2 to TRBJ2-7; 10 nucleotides align to TRBD1. Germline V lookup: CDR1 LGHNA, CDR2 YNFKEQ. The CDR3 has 16 residues. V shed 5 bases and J 5 bases; nucleotides not matched to a gene: 12. The chain's CDR3 is CASSSEDSGTGDEQYF. For the CDR3, the DNA is TGTGCCAGCAGCTCCGAGGATAGTGGGACAGGGGACGAGCAGTACTTC.

The chain recombines TRBV6-6 with TRBJ1-2, with a tentative D call TRBD1 (5 bases). Germline V gives CDR1 MNHNY, CDR2 SVGAGI (reference sequence). The CDR3 spans 13 residues. V was trimmed by 3 bases and J by 7 bases, leaving 12 bases between them. CDR3 in amino acids: CASSYSGETGYTF. The CDR3 bases are TGTGCCAGCAGTTATTCGGGGGAGACTGGCTACACCTTC.

This chain uses TRBV7-2 with TRBJ2-7; D is undetermined. Germline values: CDR1 SGHTA, CDR2 FQGNSA. V was shortened by 3 bases and J by 6 bases, with 12 bases between the two germline ends. This CDR3 comprises 13 residues. DNA of the CDR3: TGTGCCAGCAGCTTGACGGCCCCTGGCGAGCAGTACTTC. Residues: CASSLTAPGEQYF.

The CDR3 loop is CSVEVQGAYNTEAFF. The CDR3 region has the DNA TGCAGCGTTGAAGTGCAGGGGGCGTACAACACTGAAGCTTTCTTT. The chain recombines TRBV29-1 with TRBJ1-1; 8 nucleotides align to TRBD1. CDR1 and CDR2 from the germline V gene are SQVTM and ANQGSEA. This CDR3 has 15 amino acids. Trimming at V came to 1 base and at J to 2 bases, leaving 6 bases not matched to a gene.

The J gene is TRBJ2-3, the V gene TRBV7-9; D is unclear. Trimming removed 1 base at V and 0 bases at J, with 8 bases between. Germline loops: CDR1 SEHNR, CDR2 FQNEAQ (reference sequence). The CDR3 spans 15 residues. CDR3: CASSLGASSTDTQYF. CDR3 in DNA: TGTGCCAGCAGCTTAGGCGCTTCCAGCACAGATACGCAGTATTTT.

The chain recombines TRBV7-2 with TRBJ1-5; 7 bases line up with TRBD1. The CDR3 runs 16 residues. Germline trimming cut 0 bases from V and 4 bases from J; bases unmatched to any gene: 6. CDR1 is SGHTA, CDR2 FQGNSA, per germline. CDR3 DNA sequence: TGTGCCAGCAGCTTAGCAAGGACAGGTTCAAATCAGCCCCAGCATTTT. This gives the protein CASSLARTGSNQPQHF.

The chain carries TRBV3-1 (or the pseudogene TRBV3-2) and TRBJ1-2; 12 positions agree with TRBD1. Germline V CDR1 and CDR2: LGHDT, YNNKEL (reference sequence). The CDR3 loop spans 15 amino acids. V lost 4 bases, J lost 3 bases, and 3 bases stayed unmatched. CDR3 DNA: TGTGCCAGCAGCCGGGACAGGGGGCCAGACTATGGCTACACCTTC. Amino acid sequence: CASSRDRGPDYGYTF.

V gene TRBV7-9 combines with J gene TRBJ2-1; no reliable D call. The CDR3 consists of 13 residues. Trimming pared 2 bases from V and 3 bases from J, leaving 5 bases between. Germline assignment: CDR1 SEHNR and CDR2 FQNEAQ (reference sequence). CDR3 amino acids: CASSLSLYNEQFF. CDR3 nucleotide sequence: TGTGCCAGCAGCTTATCGCTCTACAATGAGCAGTTCTTC.

The chain employs TRBV24-1 and TRBJ1-2, with 9 bases matching TRBD1. The CDR3 has 14 residues. Germline V lookup: CDR1 KGHDR, CDR2 SFDVKD. V lost 4 bases and J lost 4; bases outside the gene matches: 3. The CDR3 region has the DNA TGTGCCACCAGTGAAGGGACAGGGTCCTATGGCTACACCTTC. Residues: CATSEGTGSYGYTF.

The gene calls are TRBV6-5 and TRBJ1-2; 10 bases fit TRBD1. The length of the CDR3 is 13 residues. V shed 8 bases, J shed 5 bases, and the junction held 5 bases outside the gene matches. CDR1 is MNHEY and CDR2 is SVGAGI in the germline V gene. CDR3 loop: CASRGTGVYGYTF. The CDR3 nucleotides are TGTGCCAGCCGGGGGACAGGGGTTTATGGCTACACCTTC.

The table lists this clone with a count of one. The rearrangement links TRBV7-2 to TRBJ2-1, with 10 positions matching TRBD2. V was clipped by 2 bases and J by 5 bases; unmatched bases: 3. This CDR3 comprises 15 residues. CDR1 is SGHTA, CDR2 FQGNSA, per germline. As DNA, the CDR3 is TGTGCCAGCAGCTTAAGCGGGGGGGAACACAATGAGCAGTTCTTC. It translates to CASSLSGGEHNEQFF.

The chain joins TRBV12-5 to TRBJ1-1; D gene ambiguous. V was trimmed by 1 base and J by 1 base, leaving 10 bases between them. The germline CDR1 and CDR2 sequences are LGHNT and FRNRAP. CDR3 length: 15 residues. The chain's CDR3 is CASGLGLSGNTEAFF. CDR3 DNA: TGTGCTAGTGGTTTGGGGTTGTCGGGGAACACTGAAGCTTTCTTT.

This clone was detected a few times. The rearrangement links TRBV5-1 to TRBJ1-6; 10 bases are a match to TRBD1. The CDR3 totals 16 residues. The J segment lost 10 bases and the V segment lost 4 bases, leaving 11 bases of the junction unmatched. The germline gives CDR1 SGHRS, CDR2 YFSETQ. Written as DNA, the CDR3 is TGCGCCAGCAGCCCCGCGGGACAGGGGAGGAAATCACCCCTCCACTTT. Amino acids: CASSPAGQGRKSPLHF.

V and J are TRBV29-1 and TRBJ2-1, with 8 bases aligning to TRBD2. Losses at the gene ends were 6 bases for V and 4 bases for J; bases not matched to a gene: 14. Per the germline V gene, CDR1 is SQVTM and CDR2 is ANQGSEA. The CDR3 extends over 16 amino acids. The CDR3 here is CSVCEGLAGPYNEQFF. The CDR3 region has the DNA TGCAGCGTGTGTGAGGGATTAGCGGGGCCGTACAATGAGCAGTTCTTC.

V is TRBV23-1 and J is TRBJ1-2; D might be TRBD1 (6 bases). TRBV23-1 is given ORF status, its function remaining uncertain. V was trimmed by 0 bases and J by 4 bases, leaving 15 bases between them. The CDR3 spans 16 residues. The CDR3 DNA follows: TGCGCCAGCAGTCAATCGGGGGACACTGAGTGCTATGGCTACACCTTC. This gives the protein CASSQSGDTECYGYTF.

The CDR3, as DNA: TGTGCCAGCAGAAGGGACAGGGCTGGCTACACCTTC. Protein: CASRRDRAGYTF. This chain links TRBV2 with TRBJ1-2; 9 positions match TRBD1. V lost 6 bases to trimming and J lost 7 bases; unmatched junction nucleotides: 3. This CDR3 region has 12 residues. The germline V gene encodes CDR1 SNHLY and CDR2 FYNNEI.

The chain carries TRBV3-1 (or the pseudogene TRBV3-2) and TRBJ2-5, with TRBD1 identical over 8 bases. V lost 1 base and J lost 7; bases outside the gene matches: 8. This CDR3 is 15 amino acids long. Germline CDR1 reads LGHDT; CDR2 reads YNNKEL (reference sequence). Written as DNA, the CDR3 is TGTGCCAGCAGCCAAGGGACAGGGTTGATAGGGACCCAGTACTTC. Translation: CASSQGTGLIGTQYF.

The J gene is TRBJ1-1, the V gene TRBV6-5; the D gene is possibly TRBD1 (6 bases). Between the trimmed V and J ends, which lost 10 bases and 0 bases, there was a span of 18 bases. The CDR3 has 15 amino acids. CDR1 is MNHEY, CDR2 SVGAGI, per germline. CDR3 sequence reads: CATGYREGVNTEAFF. In nucleotides, the CDR3 is TGTGCCACCGGGTACAGGGAGGGAGTGAACACTGAAGCTTTCTTT.

V and J are TRBV6-2 or TRBV6-3 and TRBJ1-6; possibly TRBD1 for D (6 bases). CDR3 length: 15 residues. Germline-derived CDR1 and CDR2 are MNHEY and SVGEGT. V lost 2 bases to trimming and J lost 5 bases, with 10 bases between them. The CDR3 spells CASSYTGFDNSPLHF. In DNA form, the CDR3 reads TGTGCCAGCAGTTACACAGGGTTTGATAATTCACCCCTCCACTTT.

The genes are TRBV9 and TRBJ2-7, with D possibly being TRBD2 (5 bases). This CDR3 has 14 residues. Trimming removed 2 bases from V and 0 bases from J, with 9 bases in between. Looked up from germline, CDR1 is SGDLS and CDR2 is YYNGEE. CDR3 in DNA: TGTGCCAGCAGCGTGTCGGGGAACTCCTACGAGCAGTACTTC. Protein sequence: CASSVSGNSYEQYF.

The chain employs TRBV6-5 and TRBJ1-1; D gene uncertain. The CDR3 has 13 amino acids. Trimming took 3 bases from V and 0 from J, leaving 5 bases between them. Germline CDR1 is MNHEY and CDR2 is SVGAGI. CDR3 in amino acids: CASSYIVNTEAFF. The CDR3 DNA reads TGTGCCAGCAGTTATATAGTGAACACTGAAGCTTTCTTT.

This chain links TRBV4-1 with TRBJ1-1, with D possibly matching TRBD1 (6 bases). Trimming removed 6 bases at V and 1 base at J, with 12 bases between. The CDR3 is made up of 14 amino acids. The germline V gene has CDR1 MGHRA and CDR2 YSYEKL. This CDR3 is CASSLTGPNTEAFF. CDR3 DNA: TGCGCCAGCAGTCTGACAGGCCCGAACACTGAAGCTTTCTTT.

This rearrangement joins TRBV24-1 to TRBJ2-2, with D possibly TRBD1 on 5 matching bases. Germline lookup yields CDR1 KGHDR and CDR2 SFDVKD. The CDR3 is 15 residues long. V lost 6 bases to trimming and J lost 6 bases, with 16 bases between them. DNA of the CDR3: TGTGCCACCAGTTTTCCCCAGGGTGATTCCGGGGAGCTGTTTTTT. Encoded protein: CATSFPQGDSGELFF.